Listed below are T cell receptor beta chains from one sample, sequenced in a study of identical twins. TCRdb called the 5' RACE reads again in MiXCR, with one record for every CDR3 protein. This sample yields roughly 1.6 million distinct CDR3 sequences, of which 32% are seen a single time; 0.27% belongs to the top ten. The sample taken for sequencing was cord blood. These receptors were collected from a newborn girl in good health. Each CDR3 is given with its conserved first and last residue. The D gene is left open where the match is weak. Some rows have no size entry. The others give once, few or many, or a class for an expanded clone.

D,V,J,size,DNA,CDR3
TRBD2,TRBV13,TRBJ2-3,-,TGTGCCAGCAGCTCCTTGACTAGCGGGAGGGTGAGAGATACGCAGTATTTT,CASSSLTSGRVRDTQYF
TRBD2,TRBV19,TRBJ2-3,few,TGTGCCAGTAGGAGCGGGAGGAGCACAGATACGCAGTATTTT,CASRSGRSTDTQYF
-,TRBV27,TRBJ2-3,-,TGTGCCAGCCGAACACCGGGGGATACGCAGTATTTT,CASRTPGDTQYF
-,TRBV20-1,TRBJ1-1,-,TGCAGTGCCCTTGGGTTCGGTAACACTGAAGCTTTCTTT,CSALGFGNTEAFF
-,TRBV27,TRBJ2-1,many,TGTGCCAGCAGTTCGGCTAGCACGAGCTCCTACAATGAGCAGTTCTTC,CASSSASTSSYNEQFF
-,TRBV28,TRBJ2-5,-,TGTGCCAGCAGTTTCCCCGTAACTGGGACCCAGTACTTC,CASSFPVTGTQYF
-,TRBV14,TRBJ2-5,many,TGTGCCAGCAGCCAAGTGGGGACCCAGTACTTC,CASSQVGTQYF
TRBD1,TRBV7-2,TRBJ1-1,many,TGTGCCAGCAGCCGCGGGACAGGGAACACTGAAGCTTTCTTT,CASSRGTGNTEAFF
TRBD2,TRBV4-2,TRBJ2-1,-,TGTGCCAGCAGCCAAGATGCCAGCGGGAGGTACTCCTACAATGAGCAGTTCTTC,CASSQDASGRYSYNEQFF
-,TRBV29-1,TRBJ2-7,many,TGCAGCGTTGGCCAGCCCTACGAGCAGTACTTC,CSVGQPYEQYF
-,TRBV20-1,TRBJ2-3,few,TGCAGTGCGCACCCGTTCAAGGGTGTCCCAGATACGCAGTATTTT,CSAHPFKGVPDTQYF
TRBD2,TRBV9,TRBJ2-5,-,TGTGCCAGCAGCGTAGGAAGTAGCGGGGGGCAAGAGACCCAGTACTTC,CASSVGSSGGQETQYF
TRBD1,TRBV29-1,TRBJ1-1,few,TGCAGCGTGGGGGACAGGGGGAGTCACACTGAAGCTTTCTTT,CSVGDRGSHTEAFF
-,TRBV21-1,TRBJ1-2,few,TGTGCCAGCAGCAAACCGGACAGGGGGGGCTACACCTTC,CASSKPDRGGYTF